A selection of T cell receptor beta chains follows, all from one sample in a study of T-cell memory formation after mild COVID-19. TCRdb recomputed calls from the 5' RACE reads with MiXCR, one row per CDR3 protein. The sample has roughly 120,000 distinct CDR3 sequences, 20% to 25% seen once. What was sequenced was PBMCs or a T cell subset sorted from them (not recorded which). Receptors were obtained from a man younger than 30 who had mild COVID-19 (a few samples of this study predate the infection). Cell type and time point are not known. The CDR3 runs from the conserved cysteine through the conserved F or W. D genes are given only for firm matches. Size is omitted from some rows. Given values are once, few, many or a class for expanded clones.

>few|TRBV12-3/TRBV12-4|.|TRBJ1-1
TGTGCCAGCAGCCAGGGAACAGTGAACACTGAAGCTTTCTTT
CASSQGTVNTEAFF
>many|TRBV10-3|.|TRBJ2-5
TGTGCCATCAGTGAGTCGGGGGAAATAACGGAGACCCAGTACTTC
CAISESGEITETQYF
>.|TRBV27|TRBD1|TRBJ1-1
TGTGCCAGCGCCGGGGGGAACAGGGGTATGGAGGCTTTCTTT
CASAGGNRGMEAFF
>.|TRBV6-5|.|TRBJ1-1
TGTGCCAGCAGCCCCGGTGGGGGGGCGAACACTGAAGCTTTCTTT
CASSPGGGANTEAFF
>few|TRBV6-5|.|TRBJ1-5
TGTGCAGTGGGGAGCCTCTTGGGCAATCAGCCCCAGCATTTT
CAVGSLLGNQPQHF
>.|TRBV4-2|TRBD2|TRBJ2-7
TGTGCCAGCAGCCCTAGCGGGGGGGCCCGTGGAGACGAGCAGTACTTC
CASSPSGGARGDEQYF
>.|TRBV12-3/TRBV12-4|TRBD1|TRBJ1-1
TGTGCCAGCAGGCACGACAGGGTAGGTGGCACTGAAGCTTTCTTT
CASRHDRVGGTEAFF
>.|TRBV10-3|.|TRBJ1-1
TGTGCCATCAGTGAGACCGGGATCCGAAGGGAAGCTTTCTTT
CAISETGIRREAFF
>.|TRBV20-1|.|TRBJ2-7
TGCAGTGCTAGAGACCCGGACTTTATCTACGAGCAGTACTTC
CSARDPDFIYEQYF
>.|TRBV9|.|TRBJ2-7
TGTGCCAGCAGCGTAGCAGAGGGGAACTACGAGCAGTACTTC
CASSVAEGNYEQYF